The rows below give T cell receptor beta chains drawn from one sample of a study of T cell responses to AZD1222 COVID-19 vaccine. Clones were sequenced by immunoSEQ multiplex PCR, and TCRdb holds only the in-frame ones, with some missing. This table holds approximately 70,000 clones, 80% to 90% found once. The source material was peripheral blood, sampled on day 0 of AZD1222 vaccination. The receptor source for this set is an adult in good health. Both conserved end residues are part of each CDR3. D genes are given only for firm matches. A row's size may be missing; if present it is once, few, many or a size class.

D: NA
V: TRBV18
size: NA
J: TRBJ1-4
CDR3: CASSPPGPTNEKLFF
DNA: TGTGCCAGCTCCCCCCCTGGGCCAACTAATGAAAAACTGTTTTTT

D: NA
V: TRBV6-5
size: NA
J: TRBJ2-5
CDR3: CASSPGETQYF
DNA: TGTGCCAGCAGTCCTGGAGAGACCCAGTACTTC

D: NA
V: TRBV7-3
size: NA
J: TRBJ1-1
CDR3: CASSPTRGTEAFF
DNA: TGTGCCAGCAGCCCCACAAGGGGAACTGAAGCTTTCTTT

D: NA
V: TRBV14
size: NA
J: TRBJ1-2
CDR3: CASSPDSYGYTF
DNA: TGTGCCAGCAGCCCAGACAGCTATGGCTACACCTTC

D: TRBD2
V: TRBV7-2
size: NA
J: TRBJ2-3
CDR3: CASRSARLAGGSTDTQYF
DNA: TGTGCCAGCAGATCCGCCCGGCTAGCGGGGGGAAGCACAGATACGCAGTATTTT

D: NA
V: TRBV21-1
size: NA
J: TRBJ2-7
CDR3: CASSKGAGREDNEQYF
DNA: TGTGCCAGCAGCAAAGGCGCCGGCAGGGAGGATAACGAGCAGTACTTC

D: TRBD1
V: TRBV27
size: once
J: TRBJ1-3
CDR3: CASSPGTGGINTIYF
DNA: TGTGCCAGCAGTCCCGGGACAGGGGGCATCAACACCATATATTTT

D: TRBD1
V: TRBV29-1
size: NA
J: TRBJ2-3
CDR3: CSVEDRVVPDTQYF
DNA: TGCAGCGTTGAGGACAGGGTCGTCCCAGATACGCAGTATTTT

D: NA
V: TRBV28
size: NA
J: TRBJ1-5
CDR3: CASNLLRFNQPQHF
DNA: TGTGCCAGCAACCTACTCAGGTTCAATCAGCCCCAGCATTTT

D: NA
V: TRBV7-2
size: NA
J: TRBJ2-2
CDR3: CASSFGDTEGGELFF
DNA: TGTGCCAGCAGCTTCGGGGACACTGAAGGCGGGGAGCTGTTTTTT

D: TRBD1
V: TRBV5-1
size: once
J: TRBJ1-2
CDR3: CASSLGTGHYYGYTF
DNA: TGCGCCAGCAGCTTGGGGACAGGCCATTACTATGGCTACACCTTC

D: TRBD1
V: TRBV3-1/TRBV3-2
size: large
J: TRBJ2-2
CDR3: CASSLPGQGASGELFF
DNA: TGTGCCAGCAGCCTCCCGGGACAGGGGGCCTCCGGGGAGCTGTTTTTT

D: TRBD1
V: TRBV7-9
size: NA
J: TRBJ1-4
CDR3: CASSFGAGGQLTNEKLFF
DNA: TGTGCCAGCAGCTTCGGTGCAGGGGGCCAGCTAACTAATGAAAAACTGTTTTTT

D: NA
V: TRBV7-3
size: NA
J: TRBJ1-1
CDR3: CASSTEMNTEAFF
DNA: TGTGCCAGCAGCACCGAAATGAACACTGAAGCTTTCTTT

D: NA
V: TRBV12-5
size: NA
J: TRBJ2-3
CDR3: CASGFRMTDTQYF
DNA: TGTGCTAGTGGTTTTAGGATGACAGATACGCAGTATTTT

D: NA
V: TRBV2
size: NA
J: TRBJ2-7
CDR3: CASSPTRGSSYEQYF
DNA: TGTGCCAGCAGCCCCACCAGGGGAAGTTCCTACGAGCAGTACTTC

D: NA
V: TRBV24-1
size: few
J: TRBJ2-7
CDR3: CATSDERGDAGYEQYF
DNA: TGTGCCACCAGTGATGAAAGGGGGGATGCTGGATACGAGCAGTACTTC

D: TRBD1
V: TRBV19
size: once
J: TRBJ2-7
CDR3: CASSAPGTGVIEQYF
DNA: TGTGCCAGTAGTGCTCCCGGGACAGGTGTTATTGAGCAGTACTTC

D: TRBD2
V: TRBV5-4
size: NA
J: TRBJ2-3
CDR3: CASSLRLAGGFLATQYF
DNA: TGTGCCAGCAGCTTACGGCTAGCGGGGGGGTTTTTAGCTACGCAGTATTTT

D: NA
V: TRBV7-3
size: NA
J: TRBJ2-6
CDR3: CASSPRSWAGANVLTF
DNA: TGTGCCAGCAGCCCACGTTCATGGGCAGGGGCCAACGTCCTGACTTTC

D: TRBD1
V: TRBV7-2
size: NA
J: TRBJ2-5
CDR3: CASSLGGTGKETQYF
DNA: TGTGCCAGCAGCTTAGGCGGGACAGGGAAAGAGACCCAGTACTTC

D: NA
V: TRBV5-6
size: once
J: TRBJ1-1
CDR3: CASNPVRASRSEAFF
DNA: TGTGCCAGCAACCCCGTCAGGGCCTCGCGATCTGAAGCTTTCTTT

D: NA
V: TRBV6-5
size: NA
J: TRBJ1-6
CDR3: CASSSPYRDNSPLHF
DNA: TGTGCCAGCAGTTCTCCCTACAGGGATAATTCACCCCTCCACTTT

D: NA
V: TRBV30
size: few
J: TRBJ2-1
CDR3: CAWRDLGSYNEQFF
DNA: TGTGCCTGGAGAGACTTAGGCTCCTACAATGAGCAGTTCTTC

D: TRBD1
V: TRBV7-2
size: NA
J: TRBJ1-2
CDR3: CASRGGGPLVAF
DNA: TGTGCCAGCAGAGGGGGCGGTCCTCTGGTAGCCTTC

D: TRBD1
V: TRBV11-2
size: NA
J: TRBJ1-4
CDR3: CASSPGTGGLAEKLFF
DNA: TGTGCCAGCAGCCCAGGAACAGGGGGCTTAGCTGAAAAACTGTTTTTT

D: NA
V: TRBV30
size: NA
J: TRBJ1-6
CDR3: CAWKEGEGGSPLHF
DNA: TGTGCCTGGAAAGAAGGTGAAGGGGGATCACCCCTCCACTTT

D: NA
V: TRBV28
size: NA
J: TRBJ1-6
CDR3: CASSLRLDNSPLHF
DNA: TGTGCCAGCAGTTTACGTCTGGATAATTCACCCCTCCACTTT

D: TRBD2
V: TRBV29-1
size: NA
J: TRBJ2-3
CDR3: CSVEDVIERGSTDTQYF
DNA: TGCAGCGTTGAAGATGTCATAGAGCGGGGTAGCACAGATACGCAGTATTTT

D: NA
V: TRBV6-5
size: NA
J: TRBJ2-7
CDR3: CASSESGRTYEQYF
DNA: TGTGCCAGCAGCGAGAGTGGCCGGACCTACGAGCAGTACTTC

D: NA
V: TRBV2
size: once
J: TRBJ1-1
CDR3: CASSEAPRGLNTEAFF
DNA: TGTGCCAGCAGTGAAGCCCCTCGAGGGTTGAACACTGAAGCTTTCTTT

D: NA
V: TRBV5-5
size: NA
J: TRBJ1-1
CDR3: CASSRREANTEAFF
DNA: TGTGCCAGCAGCCGAAGGGAAGCGAACACTGAAGCTTTCTTT

D: NA
V: TRBV15
size: NA
J: TRBJ2-6
CDR3: CATSRGATGANVLTF
DNA: TGTGCCACCAGCAGAGGGGCGACTGGGGCCAACGTCCTGACTTTC

D: NA
V: TRBV11-2
size: NA
J: TRBJ1-1
CDR3: CASSLDQETEAFF
DNA: TGTGCCAGCAGCTTAGATCAGGAGACTGAAGCTTTCTTT

D: TRBD1
V: TRBV11-3
size: NA
J: TRBJ2-6
CDR3: CASSPGQGATSGANVLTF
DNA: TGTGCCAGCAGCCCTGGACAGGGGGCAACCTCTGGGGCCAACGTCCTGACTTTC

D: NA
V: TRBV27
size: NA
J: TRBJ1-1
CDR3: CASSQFLLQGSLNTEAFF
DNA: TGTGCCAGCAGCCAATTTCTCTTACAGGGTTCCCTGAACACTGAAGCTTTCTTT

D: NA
V: TRBV27
size: once
J: TRBJ1-1
CDR3: CASSFRRGWGNTEAFF
DNA: TGTGCCAGCAGTTTCAGGAGGGGTTGGGGGAACACTGAAGCTTTCTTT

D: NA
V: TRBV19
size: NA
J: TRBJ1-1
CDR3: CASSPGHYTEAFF
DNA: TGTGCCAGTTCACCAGGGCATTACACTGAAGCTTTCTTT

D: TRBD1
V: TRBV10-3
size: few
J: TRBJ2-7
CDR3: CAISDLESGQTSYEQYF
DNA: TGTGCCATCAGTGACCTCGAGTCGGGACAGACTTCCTACGAGCAGTACTTC

D: NA
V: TRBV5-4
size: NA
J: TRBJ1-2
CDR3: CASSGDTYGYTF
DNA: TGTGCCAGCAGCGGGGACACCTATGGCTACACCTTC

D: TRBD2
V: TRBV9
size: NA
J: TRBJ2-1
CDR3: CASSPQTGGGRSYNEQFF
DNA: TGTGCCAGCAGCCCCCAAACCGGGGGGGGCAGGTCCTACAATGAGCAGTTCTTC

D: NA
V: TRBV2
size: NA
J: TRBJ2-7
CDR3: CASSASAGSYEQYF
DNA: TGTGCCAGCAGTGCCTCGGCAGGCTCCTACGAGCAGTACTTC

D: NA
V: TRBV30
size: few
J: TRBJ1-1
CDR3: CAWNVAGMEAFF
DNA: TGTGCCTGGAATGTTGCGGGGATGGAAGCTTTCTTT

D: NA
V: TRBV5-8
size: few
J: TRBJ1-5
CDR3: CASSFLNQPQHF
DNA: TGTGCCAGCAGCTTCCTGAATCAGCCCCAGCATTTT

D: NA
V: TRBV12-5
size: NA
J: TRBJ1-5
CDR3: CASGGVRPQHF
DNA: TGTGCTAGTGGTGGGGTTAGGCCCCAGCATTTT

D: TRBD1
V: TRBV5-5
size: NA
J: TRBJ1-1
CDR3: CASRTGGTNTEAFF
DNA: TGTGCCAGCAGGACAGGGGGCACTAACACTGAAGCTTTCTTT

D: NA
V: TRBV27
size: NA
J: TRBJ1-5
CDR3: CASNEVGSDQPQHF
DNA: TGTGCCAGCAACGAGGTGGGTAGCGATCAGCCCCAGCATTTT

D: NA
V: TRBV24-1
size: NA
J: TRBJ1-1
CDR3: CATSGQGNTEAFF
DNA: TGTGCCACCAGCGGCCAGGGGAACACTGAAGCTTTCTTT

D: NA
V: TRBV5-1
size: NA
J: TRBJ1-1
CDR3: CASSLRQGGNTEAFF
DNA: TGCGCCAGCAGCTTGCGCCAGGGAGGTAACACTGAAGCTTTCTTT

D: TRBD2
V: TRBV7-7
size: NA
J: TRBJ2-5
CDR3: CASSLGRGEETQYF
DNA: TGTGCCAGCAGCTTAGGCCGGGGGGAAGAGACCCAGTACTTC

D: NA
V: TRBV30
size: NA
J: TRBJ1-1
CDR3: CAWRFGLNTEAFF
DNA: TGTGCCTGGAGGTTCGGGCTTAACACTGAAGCTTTCTTT

D: TRBD2
V: TRBV7-2
size: NA
J: TRBJ2-3
CDR3: CASSPRTSGLPDTQYF
DNA: TGTGCCAGCAGCCCCAGGACTAGCGGGTTGCCAGATACGCAGTATTTT

D: TRBD1
V: TRBV28
size: NA
J: TRBJ1-5
CDR3: CASSTVQGNPRGPQHF
DNA: TGTGCCAGCAGTACGGTACAGGGGAACCCCCGGGGGCCCCAGCATTTT

D: TRBD2
V: TRBV5-5
size: NA
J: TRBJ2-5
CDR3: CASSFGAGGFETQYF
DNA: TGTGCCAGCAGCTTTGGTGCGGGGGGTTTTGAGACCCAGTACTTC

D: TRBD2
V: TRBV7-2
size: NA
J: TRBJ2-7
CDR3: CASSLALLAGVGEQYF
DNA: TGTGCCAGCAGCTTAGCACTTTTAGCGGGGGTCGGCGAGCAGTACTTC

D: TRBD1
V: TRBV29-1
size: NA
J: TRBJ1-4
CDR3: CSAGQGSEKLFF
DNA: TGCAGCGCGGGACAGGGGAGTGAAAAACTGTTTTTT

D: NA
V: TRBV7-9
size: once
J: TRBJ2-2
CDR3: CASSPRSPGELFF
DNA: TGTGCCAGCAGCCCCCGTTCCCCCGGGGAGCTGTTTTTT

D: NA
V: TRBV7-3
size: NA
J: TRBJ1-1
CDR3: CASSVTAAFF
DNA: TGTGCCAGCAGCGTAACAGCAGCTTTCTTT

D: NA
V: TRBV30
size: NA
J: TRBJ1-4
CDR3: CAWSTQGGGEKLFF
DNA: TGTGCCTGGAGTACTCAAGGGGGTGGTGAAAAACTGTTTTTT